Below, 8 T cell receptor beta chains from the same sample are listed, as sequenced in a study of a mutant IDH1 vaccine in newly diagnosed glioma. The time point: baseline, week 1 (first vaccination visit). Treatment in this sample: pre-vaccination baseline after standard-of-care therapy. Only in-frame clones appear in the TCRdb table, and some are missing; sequencing was by immunoSEQ multiplex PCR. The profile covers 92,000 or so clones, with roughly 80% appearing a single time and less than 5.5% taken by the ten largest. The specimen was PBMCs, collected from a glioma patient treated with radiotherapy, temozolomide or both. All receptors derive from a man aged 35-49 years with glioma. Some clones in this sample may be carry-over from other donors' samples.

V gene TRBV5-6 combines with J gene TRBJ2-5; 8 nucleotides match TRBD1. Germline trimming cut 4 bases from V and 1 base from J; bases unmatched to any gene: 6. The germline V gene encodes CDR1 SGHDT and CDR2 YYEEEE. The length of the CDR3 is 15 residues. The CDR3 sequence is CASSTLGTGQETQYF. In DNA, the CDR3 is TGTGCCAGCAGCACCCTTGGGACAGGCCAAGAGACCCAGTACTTC.

The chain employs TRBV27 and TRBJ2-7, with D hard to call. The germline gives CDR1 MNHEY, CDR2 SMNVEV (reference sequence). Trimming took 2 bases from V and 0 from J, leaving 8 bases between them. There are 14 residues in the CDR3. The CDR3 sequence is CASSLGVNSYEQYF. CDR3 in DNA: TGTGCCAGCAGTTTAGGGGTTAACTCCTACGAGCAGTACTTC.

This rearrangement joins TRBV14 to TRBJ1-2, with D unresolved. Germline V CDR1 and CDR2: SGHDN, FVKESK. Deletions cut 3 bases from V and 4 bases from J, with 6 bases between. The CDR3 extends over 12 amino acids. The CDR3 bases are TGTGCCAGCAGCCAGGAGGCCTATGGCTACACCTTC. As protein: CASSQEAYGYTF.

CDR3 sequence (DNA): TGTGCCATCAGTGATGTAAACACCATATATTTT. Its protein product is CAISDVNTIYF. This chain connects TRBV10-3 to TRBJ1-3, with D uncertain. V was shortened by 3 bases and J by 6 bases, with 3 bases between the two germline ends. Germline-derived CDR1 and CDR2 are ENHRY and SYGVKD. The CDR3 runs to 11 residues.

The gene calls are TRBV5-5 and TRBJ1-1; D is possibly TRBD1 (6 bases). Germline lookup yields CDR1 SGHKS and CDR2 YYEKEE (reference sequence). This CDR3 has 16 amino acids. V was shortened by 5 bases and J by 5 bases, with 22 bases between the two germline ends. For the CDR3, the DNA is TGTGCCAGCAGACCGAGGTCGGGGGCGCGGTTAACTGAAGCTTTCTTT. Its translation: CASRPRSGARLTEAFF.

This clone has more than one count but fewer than ten. DNA of the CDR3: TGCGCCAGCAGCATACAGAGCGGGGAGCTGTTTTTT. Its protein product is CASSIQSGELFF. The rearrangement links TRBV5-1 to TRBJ2-2; D gene ambiguous. The germline V and J ends were trimmed by 4 bases and 7 bases, with 8 bases remaining between them. Germline CDR1 and CDR2: SGHRS and YFSETQ. The CDR3 sequence is 12 residues long.

This chain uses TRBV5-6 with TRBJ2-5; 7 bases match TRBD1. J was trimmed by 1 base and V by 0 bases; bases with no gene match: 6. Germline V lookup: CDR1 SGHDT, CDR2 YYEEEE. CDR3 size: 16 residues. The CDR3 sequence: CASSLGGGGFQETQYF. As DNA, the CDR3 is TGTGCCAGCAGCTTGGGAGGGGGCGGATTCCAAGAGACCCAGTACTTC.

The chain is built from TRBV5-5 and TRBJ1-5, with 11 bases lining up with TRBD1. The V gene end was trimmed by 1 base and the J gene end by 2 bases; junction bases not matched to a gene: 5. CDR1 is SGHKS, CDR2 YYEKEE, per germline (reference sequence). The CDR3 covers 17 residues. The CDR3 region is CASSLRGQGAGNQPQHF. CDR3 nucleotide sequence: TGTGCCAGCAGCTTGCGCGGACAGGGGGCGGGCAATCAGCCCCAGCATTTT.